These 21 T cell receptor beta chains originate from one sample sequenced in a study of T cell changes during pregnancy in multiple sclerosis. Here immunoSEQ multiplex PCR was the method, and the copy in TCRdb shows in-frame clones only, minus some. The top ten hold over 0.65% of the sample, which has tens of thousands of clones, roughly nine tenths seen once. This specimen consisted of peripheral blood, obtained in the second trimester of pregnancy. The receptors were gathered from a female donor with multiple sclerosis, enrolled in a pregnancy study.

The V and J genes are TRBV19 and TRBJ2-1, with 11 bases fitting TRBD1. The V and J ends lost 7 bases and 7 bases, in that order; junction bases with no gene match: 9. The CDR3 is 15 residues long. The V gene's germline CDR1 is LNHDA and CDR2 SQIVND (reference sequence). The chain's CDR3 is CASTARTGGLNEQFF. DNA for the CDR3: TGTGCCAGTACCGCTCGGACAGGGGGCTTGAATGAGCAGTTCTTC.

The rearrangement joins TRBV6-6 to TRBJ2-7, with D possibly being TRBD2 (5 bases). Trimming stripped 2 bases from V and 0 bases from J, with 8 bases between. The CDR3 contains 14 residues. Germline values: CDR1 MNHNY, CDR2 SVGAGI (reference sequence). CDR3 sequence reads: CASSYRGTSYEQYF. CDR3 sequence (DNA): TGTGCCAGCAGTTACCGGGGAACCTCCTACGAGCAGTACTTC.

The J gene is TRBJ2-1, the V gene TRBV5-1; 7 nucleotides agree with TRBD2. V trimming: 0 bases; J trimming: 6 bases; junction bases outside the gene matches: 3. The CDR3 totals 14 residues. Germline V gene data show CDR1 as SGHRS and CDR2 as YFSETQ. The chain's CDR3 is CASSLAGGGNEQFF. The DNA of the CDR3 is TGCGCCAGCAGCTTGGCCGGCGGGGGCAATGAGCAGTTCTTC.

The chain is built from TRBV4-1 and TRBJ1-2, with D possibly matching TRBD1 (6 bases). V lost 1 base and J 6 bases, leaving 9 bases between the germline ends. Germline CDR1 and CDR2: MGHRA and YSYEKL. This CDR3 contains 13 residues. The CDR3 nucleotides read TGCGCCAGCAGCCAAGGTGGGGGCGATGGCTACACCTTC. This codes for CASSQGGGDGYTF.

The chain links TRBV7-3 to TRBJ1-1; D perhaps matches TRBD1 (5 bases). The V end lost 3 bases, the J end lost 4 bases, and 12 bases lay between the germline ends. The CDR3 spans 14 residues. Germline lookup yields CDR1 SGHTA and CDR2 FQGTGA. CDR3 in DNA: TGTGCCAGCAGCTTGGGGGGTATGGGCACTGAAGCTTTCTTT. Translation gives CASSLGGMGTEAFF.

The chain couples TRBV30 to TRBJ2-1, with TRBD2 matching 7 bases. Germline assignment: CDR1 GTSNPN and CDR2 SVGIG (reference sequence). The CDR3 runs 15 residues. With V trimmed by 2 bases and J by 5 bases, 9 bases remained unmatched. The CDR3 bases are TGTGCCTGGAGTCGCCCGAGACTAGCCCACAATGAGCAGTTCTTC. It specifies CAWSRPRLAHNEQFF.

J is TRBJ2-5 and V is TRBV2; tentatively, D is TRBD2 (7 bases). This CDR3 is built from 14 residues. The V and J ends lost 2 bases and 13 bases respectively, with 20 bases between them. Germline loops: CDR1 SNHLY, CDR2 FYNNEI. CDR3 residues: CASSENRDGPSGYF. CDR3 DNA sequence: TGTGCCAGCAGTGAAAACAGGGACGGACCTAGCGGGTACTTC.

The chain couples TRBV19 to TRBJ2-3; maybe TRBD2 (7 bases). The germline V gene has CDR1 LNHDA and CDR2 SQIVND (reference sequence). V lost 10 bases, J lost 4 bases, and 21 bases lay in between. The length of the CDR3 is 15 residues. CDR3 nucleotides: TGTGCCACCACGAACCGAGGGGGGGCGCCAGATACGCAGTATTTT. Translation: CATTNRGGAPDTQYF.

J is TRBJ2-3 and V is TRBV27; perhaps TRBD1 as D (6 bases). This CDR3 spans 17 amino acids. The V end was cut by 6 bases, the J end by 0 bases, with 19 bases between. CDR1 is MNHEY and CDR2 is SMNVEV in the germline V gene (reference sequence). CDR3 sequence: CASSPPPGVPSTDTQYF. In DNA form, the CDR3 reads TGTGCCAGCAGCCCCCCCCCAGGGGTCCCTAGCACAGATACGCAGTATTTT.

The chain employs TRBV29-1 and TRBJ2-5; TRBD2 agrees at 7 bases. Germline assignment: CDR1 SQVTM and CDR2 ANQGSEA. After removal of 7 bases from V and 5 bases from J, the junction contained 13 bases not matched to a gene. The CDR3 runs to 14 residues. CDR3 bases: TGCAGCGGCCTGGCATCGGGGGGTTCGGAGACCCAGTACTTC. Translating gives CSGLASGGSETQYF.

V gene TRBV5-6 combines with J gene TRBJ1-2; D may be TRBD1 (6 bases). V shed 7 bases and J shed 12 bases, with 22 bases lying between them. The CDR3 extends over 13 amino acids. CDR1 is SGHDT, CDR2 YYEEEE, per germline. CDR3 DNA sequence: TGTGCCAGCCGCCTTGGGGGGGCTCCTAGTAACACCTTC. Its translation is CASRLGGAPSNTF. Complete variable domain (other parts from reference TRBV5-6 and TRBJ1-2): DAGVTQSPTHLIKTRGQQVTLRCSPKSGHDTVSWYQQALGQGPQFIFQYYEEEERQRGNFPDRFSGHQFPNYSSELNVNALLLGDSALYLCASRLGGAPSNTFGSGTRLTVV.

V gene TRBV10-3 combines with J gene TRBJ2-1; 8 bases align to TRBD2. CDR3 length: 13 amino acids. Germline values: CDR1 ENHRY, CDR2 SYGVKD. V lost 6 bases and J lost 6; bases outside the gene matches: 4. CDR3 protein: CAIRAGTSNEQFF. CDR3 nucleotide sequence: TGTGCCATCAGGGCCGGGACTAGCAATGAGCAGTTCTTC.

This sequence joins TRBV6-4 and TRBJ2-5, with 15 bases lining up with TRBD2. The CDR3 length is 16 residues. Germline V gives CDR1 MRHNA, CDR2 SNTAGT. V shed 3 bases and J 5 bases; nucleotides not matched to a gene: 4. CDR3 sequence (DNA): TGTGCCAGCAGTGAGGGACTAGCGGGGGGTCCGGAGACCCAGTACTTC. It encodes CASSEGLAGGPETQYF.

The rearrangement joins TRBV6-6 to TRBJ2-1; possible D gene TRBD2, 5 bases. Trimming stripped 6 bases from V and 4 bases from J, with 19 bases between. The CDR3 is 16 residues long. Germline lookup yields CDR1 MNHNY and CDR2 SVGAGI (reference sequence). The CDR3 sequence is CASSPGSGGRYNEQFF. As DNA, the CDR3 is TGTGCCAGCAGCCCGGGAAGCGGTGGAAGGTACAATGAGCAGTTCTTC.

The V call is TRBV19, the J call TRBJ2-1, with D perhaps TRBD1 (5 bases). Germline lookup yields CDR1 LNHDA and CDR2 SQIVND (reference sequence). The CDR3 is 17 amino acids. The ends were cut back, 3 bases at V and 0 bases at J, with 15 bases in the middle. The CDR3 DNA sequence: TGTGCCAGTAGTATGGTAGGGGTCATCCCCTCCTACAATGAGCAGTTCTTC. Residues: CASSMVGVIPSYNEQFF.

The J gene is TRBJ2-3, the V gene TRBV11-2, with 11 bases aligning to TRBD2. The CDR3 runs to 17 residues. From germline, CDR1 is SGHAT and CDR2 FQNNGV. V lost 3 bases and J lost 5; bases outside the gene matches: 10. The CDR3 DNA is TGTGCCAGCAGCTTCCCCCCGACTAGCGGGGATCTAGATACGCAGTATTTT. The encoded protein is CASSFPPTSGDLDTQYF.

The rearrangement joins TRBV6-5 to TRBJ1-2; D is perhaps TRBD1 (6 bases). The CDR3 contains 16 residues. Germline values: CDR1 MNHEY, CDR2 SVGAGI. V gave up 2 bases and J gave up 5 bases, with 18 bases separating them. CDR3 residues: CASSYAGDKARYGYTF. The CDR3 region has the DNA TGTGCCAGCAGTTACGCCGGGGACAAGGCGAGGTATGGCTACACCTTC.

The rearrangement uses TRBV18 and TRBJ1-2; 7 bases fit TRBD1. The germline V gene encodes CDR1 KGHSH and CDR2 LQKENI. V gave up 2 bases and J gave up 6 bases; unmatched junction bases: 12. The CDR3 is made up of 16 amino acids. DNA of the CDR3: TGTGCCAGCTCACCAAGAGCCGGGCAGGGGGTTGATGGCTACACCTTC. The encoded protein is CASSPRAGQGVDGYTF.

The chain carries TRBV6-5 and TRBJ1-2, with 10 bases lining up with TRBD1. The germline CDR1 and CDR2 sequences are MNHEY and SVGAGI. This CDR3 has 15 amino acids. V trimming: 6 bases; J trimming: 7 bases; junction bases outside the gene matches: 11. CDR3 in amino acids: CASRKTGTGESGYTF. CDR3 DNA sequence: TGTGCCAGCAGGAAAACCGGGACAGGGGAGTCTGGCTACACCTTC.

The V call is TRBV29-1, the J call TRBJ1-1; the match to TRBD1 covers 7 bases. The CDR3 is 15 residues long. The junction had 8 bases not matched to a gene; V was cut back by 3 bases and J by 1 base. Per germline, CDR1 SQVTM and CDR2 ANQGSEA. CDR3 loop: CSVEVPGQQNTEAFF. The CDR3 region has the DNA TGCAGCGTTGAGGTACCGGGACAGCAGAACACTGAAGCTTTCTTT.

The chain is built from TRBV7-2 and TRBJ2-1, with TRBD2 matching 10 bases. J lost 3 bases, V lost 3 bases, and 2 bases had no gene match. There are 15 residues in the CDR3. Germline V CDR1 and CDR2: SGHTA, FQGNSA. CDR3 sequence: CASSFRTSGYNEQFF. CDR3 DNA: TGTGCCAGCAGCTTCCGGACTAGCGGCTACAATGAGCAGTTCTTC.